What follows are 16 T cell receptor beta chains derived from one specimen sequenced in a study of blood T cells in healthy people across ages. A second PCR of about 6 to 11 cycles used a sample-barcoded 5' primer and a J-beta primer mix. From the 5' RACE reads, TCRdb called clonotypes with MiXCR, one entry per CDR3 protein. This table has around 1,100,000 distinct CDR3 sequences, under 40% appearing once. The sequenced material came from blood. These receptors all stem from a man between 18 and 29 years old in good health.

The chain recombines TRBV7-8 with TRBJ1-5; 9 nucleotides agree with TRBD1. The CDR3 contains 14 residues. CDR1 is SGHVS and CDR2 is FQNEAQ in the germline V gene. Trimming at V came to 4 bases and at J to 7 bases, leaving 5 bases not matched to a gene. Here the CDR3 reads CASSYRDRAQPQHF. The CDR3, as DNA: TGTGCCAGCAGCTACCGGGACAGGGCACAGCCCCAGCATTTT.

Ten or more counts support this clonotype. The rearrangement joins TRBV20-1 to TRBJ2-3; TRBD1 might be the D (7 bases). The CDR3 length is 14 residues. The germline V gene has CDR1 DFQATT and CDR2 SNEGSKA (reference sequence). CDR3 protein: CSALEGARGQTQYF. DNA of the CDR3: TGCAGCGCCCTGGAGGGGGCCCGCGGTCAGACGCAGTATTTT.

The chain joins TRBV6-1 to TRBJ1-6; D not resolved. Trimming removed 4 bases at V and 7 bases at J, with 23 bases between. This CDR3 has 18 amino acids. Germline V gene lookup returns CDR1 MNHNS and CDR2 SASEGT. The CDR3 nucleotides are TGTGCCAGCAGTGTGATCCCCCCCGGGGAGGGAGGGAATTCACCCCTCCACTTT. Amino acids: CASSVIPPGEGGNSPLHF.

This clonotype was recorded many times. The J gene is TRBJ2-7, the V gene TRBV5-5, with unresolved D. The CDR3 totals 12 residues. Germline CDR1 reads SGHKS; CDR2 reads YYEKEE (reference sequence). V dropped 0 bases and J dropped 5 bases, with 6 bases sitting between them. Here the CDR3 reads CASSLGNHEQYF. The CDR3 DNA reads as TGTGCCAGCAGCTTGGGTAACCACGAGCAGTACTTC.

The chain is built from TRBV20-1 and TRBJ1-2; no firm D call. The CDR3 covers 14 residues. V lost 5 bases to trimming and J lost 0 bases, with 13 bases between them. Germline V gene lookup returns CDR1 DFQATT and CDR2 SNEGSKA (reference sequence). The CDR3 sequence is CSAGLGSTNYGYTF. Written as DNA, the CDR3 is TGCAGTGCTGGCCTCGGGTCTACTAACTATGGCTACACCTTC.

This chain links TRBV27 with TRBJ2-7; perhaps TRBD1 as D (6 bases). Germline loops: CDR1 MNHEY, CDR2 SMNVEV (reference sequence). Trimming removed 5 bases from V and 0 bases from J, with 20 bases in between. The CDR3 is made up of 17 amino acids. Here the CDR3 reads CASSKPPNWDTSYEQYF. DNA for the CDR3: TGTGCCAGCAGTAAACCCCCGAACTGGGACACCTCCTACGAGCAGTACTTC.

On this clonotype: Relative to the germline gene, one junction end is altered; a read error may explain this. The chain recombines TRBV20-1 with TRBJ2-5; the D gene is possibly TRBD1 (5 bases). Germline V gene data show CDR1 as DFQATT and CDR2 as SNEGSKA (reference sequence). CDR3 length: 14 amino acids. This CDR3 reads CSARAGKENNEQYF. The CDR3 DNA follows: TGCAGTGCGAGAGCAGGGAAAGAAAACAATGAGCAGTACTTC.

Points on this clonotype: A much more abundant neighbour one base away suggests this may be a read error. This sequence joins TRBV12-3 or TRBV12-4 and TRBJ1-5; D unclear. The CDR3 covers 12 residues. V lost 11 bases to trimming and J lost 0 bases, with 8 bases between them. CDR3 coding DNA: TGTGCCGGCAAATATAGCAATCAGCCCCAGCATTTT. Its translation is CAGKYSNQPQHF.

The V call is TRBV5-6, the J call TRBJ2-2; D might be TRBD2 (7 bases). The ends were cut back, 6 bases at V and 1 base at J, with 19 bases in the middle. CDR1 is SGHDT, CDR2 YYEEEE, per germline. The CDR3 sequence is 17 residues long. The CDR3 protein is CASKLRGDYLNTGELFF. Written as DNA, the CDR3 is TGTGCCAGCAAGTTGAGGGGGGACTACCTGAACACCGGGGAGCTGTTTTTT.

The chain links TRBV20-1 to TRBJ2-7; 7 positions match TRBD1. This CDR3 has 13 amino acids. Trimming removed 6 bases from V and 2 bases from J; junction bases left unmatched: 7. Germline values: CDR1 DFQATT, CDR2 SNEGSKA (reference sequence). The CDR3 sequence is CSATGDRTYEQYF. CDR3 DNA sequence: TGCAGTGCCACAGGGGATCGTACCTACGAGCAGTACTTC.

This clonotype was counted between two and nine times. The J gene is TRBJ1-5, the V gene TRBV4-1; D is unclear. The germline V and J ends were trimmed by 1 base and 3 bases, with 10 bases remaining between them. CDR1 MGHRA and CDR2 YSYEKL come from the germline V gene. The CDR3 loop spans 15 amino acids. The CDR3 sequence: CASSQGAGPNQPQHF. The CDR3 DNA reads TGCGCCAGCAGCCAAGGTGCGGGCCCCAATCAGCCCCAGCATTTT.

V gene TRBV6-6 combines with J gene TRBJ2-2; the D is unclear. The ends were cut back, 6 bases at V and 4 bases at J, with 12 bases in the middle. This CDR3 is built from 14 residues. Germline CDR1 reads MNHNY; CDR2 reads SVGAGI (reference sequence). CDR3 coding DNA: TGTGCCAGCAGCTACCTGCCGGCCACCGGGGAGCTGTTTTTT. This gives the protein CASSYLPATGELFF.

The CDR3 reads CASSSGFSGGMKTQYF. The CDR3 DNA reads as TGTGCCAGCAGTTCCGGTTTCAGCGGGGGAATGAAGACCCAGTACTTC. The V gene is TRBV7-2, the J gene TRBJ2-5, with 8 bases that match TRBD2. The CDR3 is made up of 16 amino acids. Unmatched junction bases numbered 15, after V lost 6 bases and J lost 6 bases. CDR1 and CDR2 from the germline V gene are SGHTA and FQGNSA.

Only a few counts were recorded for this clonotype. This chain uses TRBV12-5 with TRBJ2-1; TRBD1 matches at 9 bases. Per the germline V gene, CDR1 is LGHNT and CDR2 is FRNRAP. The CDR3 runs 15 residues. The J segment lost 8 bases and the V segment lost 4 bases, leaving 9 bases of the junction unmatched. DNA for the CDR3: TGTGCTAGTGGTTCCGGACAGGGGTTATCGGATGAGCAGTTCTTC. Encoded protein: CASGSGQGLSDEQFF.

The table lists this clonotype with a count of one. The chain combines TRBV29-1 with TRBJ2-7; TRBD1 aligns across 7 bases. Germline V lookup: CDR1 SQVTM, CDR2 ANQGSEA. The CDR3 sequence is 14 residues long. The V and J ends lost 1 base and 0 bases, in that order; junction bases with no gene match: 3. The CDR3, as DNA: TGCAGCGTTGAAGTTGGGACAGCCTCCTACGAGCAGTACTTC. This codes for CSVEVGTASYEQYF.

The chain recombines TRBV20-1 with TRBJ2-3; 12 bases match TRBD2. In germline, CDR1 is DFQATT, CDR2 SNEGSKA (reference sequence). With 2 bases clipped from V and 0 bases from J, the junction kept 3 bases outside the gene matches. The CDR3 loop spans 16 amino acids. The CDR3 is CSARSGLAGSTDTQYF. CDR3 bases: TGCAGTGCTAGAAGTGGACTAGCGGGGAGCACAGATACGCAGTATTTT.